This T cell receptor (beta chain) appears in the sequencing data of a study of blood T cell repertoires in COVID-19. Authors' processing steps: The assay estimated nucleated cells by amplifying reference gene primers. Sequencing used immunoSEQ multiplex PCR; TCRdb keeps in-frame clones, though not all of them. The V and J calls and clone size are taken from that table; D and trimming were inferred from the DNA. This sample yields 150,000 or so clones, of which approximately 88% are seen a single time; 6.6% belongs to the top ten. The CDR3 totals 15 residues. The V and J ends lost 5 bases and 5 bases respectively, with 13 bases between them. The V gene's germline CDR1 is SGHTA and CDR2 FQGNSA.

This clonotype originated in a woman between 45 and 60 years old who had recovered from COVID-19. The specimen sequenced was PBMCs or T cells enriched from blood (not recorded which). The chain combines TRBV7-2 with TRBJ1-6; D might be TRBD1 (5 bases). The CDR3 spells CASSLRQSNNSPLHF. The CDR3 nucleotides are TGTGCCAGCAGCCTACGACAGTCGAATAATTCACCCCTCCACTTT.